This paragraph reports one T cell receptor (beta chain). Its antigen is undetermined. This entry belongs to a study of blood T cells in healthy people across ages. The study, taken as a whole, reports: Diversity was higher, and naive CD4+ cells more numerous, in long-lived donors than in aged donors.

A second PCR, run for roughly 7 to 11 cycles, used a sample-barcoded 5' primer plus a J-beta primer mix. Via MiXCR, TCRdb re-called the 5' RACE reads, giving one row per CDR3 protein. The sample has 750,000 to 950,000 distinct CDR3 sequences, 20% to 30% seen once; the top ten hold around 3%. These data were likewise used in another study, on T cells of mothers and their children.

This TCR was recovered from a boy aged 10-17 years in good health. The sequencing sample was made of blood.

CDR3 in DNA: TGTGCCAGCAGCTCCCCCGGGCAGGGGAAGGGGGAGACCCAGTACTTC. It is translated as CASSSPGQGKGETQYF. The chain couples TRBV5-6 to TRBJ2-5; possible D gene TRBD1, 6 bases. V was trimmed by 3 bases and J by 5 bases, leaving 20 bases between them. The CDR3 totals 16 residues. The germline V gene encodes CDR1 SGHDT and CDR2 YYEEEE. The whole variable domain, filled in from reference TRBV5-6 and TRBJ2-5, reads DAGVTQSPTHLIKTRGQQVTLRCSPKSGHDTVSWYQQALGQGPQFIFQYYEEEERQRGNFPDRFSGHQFPNYSSELNVNALLLGDSALYLCASSSPGQGKGETQYFGPGTRLLVL.